Listed here is a single TCR beta chain. Use of 60 Vbeta and 13 Jbeta primers characterized the PCR. Sequenced by immunoSEQ multiplex PCR; TCRdb stores in-frame clones only, minus some. The sample consists of 120,000 to 150,000 clones, about 80% of them appearing once. The length of the CDR3 is 16 residues. Germline CDR1 is MNHNS and CDR2 is SASEGT. V was pared by 5 bases and J by 1 base, with 8 bases of the junction left unmatched. The data belong to a study of cytomegalovirus exposure and HLA in healthy donors. Sequenced input: PBMCs. The genes are TRBV6-1 and TRBJ1-2; 9 bases are a match to TRBD1. The sequence derives from a man between 35 and 55 years old in good health and CMV-seropositive. The CDR3 nucleotides read TGTGCCAGCAGTAAAGGACAGGGGATTAATAACTATGGCTACACCTTC. This sequence encodes CASSKGQGINNYGYTF.